One sample yielded the 2 T cell receptor beta chains listed below, sequenced in a study of long-term antiretroviral therapy in people with HIV. They ran version v3.0 of the immunoSEQ assay at survey level. Sequenced by immunoSEQ multiplex PCR; TCRdb stores in-frame clones only, minus some. The table shows some 27,000 clones, with 70% to 85% occurring only once. Sequencing was performed on unsorted PBMCs, taken 3 years after starting antiretroviral therapy. These receptors originate from a man in his forties with HIV.

The rearrangement uses TRBV14 and TRBJ2-2; D may be TRBD2 (6 bases). Germline-derived CDR1 and CDR2 are SGHDN and FVKESK. V was trimmed by 0 bases and J by 4 bases, leaving 12 bases between them. The CDR3 totals 16 residues. The CDR3 bases are TGTGCCAGCAGCCAAGATTACTTGCGGGGCACCGGGGAGCTGTTTTTT. Translating gives CASSQDYLRGTGELFF.

The chain has TRBV30 and TRBJ1-6, with 8 bases matching TRBD1. The CDR3 is 15 residues long. The V gene's germline CDR1 is GTSNPN and CDR2 SVGIG (reference sequence). V was clipped by 2 bases and J by 3 bases; unmatched bases: 3. CDR3 bases: TGTGCCTGGAGTCAAGGACAGGGCTATAATTCACCCCTCCACTTT. This gives the protein CAWSQGQGYNSPLHF.